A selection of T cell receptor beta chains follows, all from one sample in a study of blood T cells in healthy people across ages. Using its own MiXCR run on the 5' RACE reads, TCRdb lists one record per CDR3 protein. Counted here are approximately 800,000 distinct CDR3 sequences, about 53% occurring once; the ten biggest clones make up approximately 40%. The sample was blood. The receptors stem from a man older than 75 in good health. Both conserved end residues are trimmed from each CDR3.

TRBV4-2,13,ASSQDRGTGQPQH
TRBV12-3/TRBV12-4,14,AGTLGQTLAKNIQY
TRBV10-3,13,AISDAGERFNEQF
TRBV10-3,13,AISKAGVRYNEQF
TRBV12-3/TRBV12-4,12,ASRLPGGGGGYT
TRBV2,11,ASLPVPNQPQH
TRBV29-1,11,SVERSMQETQY
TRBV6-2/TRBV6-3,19,ASKPRSVPDLYRPSPDTQY
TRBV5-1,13,ASSLALAGINEQF
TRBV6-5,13,ASSYAGVPRETQY
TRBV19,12,ASSTLALNNEQF
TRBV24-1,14,ATSDSRQGGRNEQF
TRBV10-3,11,AISGVGQETQY
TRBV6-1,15,ASSEPFRTVTSYEQY
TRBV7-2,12,ASSFLIRNTEAF
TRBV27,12,ASRLWGGEYEQY